This paragraph covers one T cell receptor (beta chain) sequence. The data originate from a study of blood T cell repertoires in COVID-19. Study background: The United States, Italy and Spain provided the acute and convalescent COVID-19 samples. PBMCs, B-cell-depleted T cells, or T cells were the source of the cDNA or gDNA that made up the material.

Here immunoSEQ multiplex PCR was the method, and the copy in TCRdb shows in-frame clones only, minus some. The table has roughly 200,000 clones, less than 90% seen once. After removal of 6 bases from V and 0 bases from J, the junction contained 0 bases not matched to a gene. Germline assignment: CDR1 SNHLY and CDR2 FYNNEI. The CDR3 totals 14 residues. This chain uses TRBV2 with TRBJ1-2; 11 bases map to TRBD1. The sequenced sample was peripheral blood. The TCR comes from a man in his 70s with acute or convalescent COVID-19. CDR3 DNA: TGTGCCAGCAGGGGACAGGGGGCTAACTATGGCTACACCTTC. It codes for CASRGQGANYGYTF.